This is a list of T cell receptor beta chains from one sample in a study of cytomegalovirus exposure and HLA in healthy donors. The data were produced by immunoSEQ multiplex PCR, yet TCRdb's version contains in-frame clones alone and is incomplete. The sample has about 200,000 clones, around 64% seen once. The sample was PBMCs. The source of these receptors is a man aged 40-49 years in good health and CMV-seropositive. Each CDR3 is given with its conserved first and last residue. Each record gives: V gene, J gene, CDR3 protein.

TRBV5-6	TRBJ1-5	CASSSDRGPQHF
TRBV28	TRBJ2-7	CASSSPQVIYEQYF
TRBV6-5	-	CASSYSRGPIGYEQYF
TRBV21-1	TRBJ1-3	CASSHPGGATIYF
TRBV5-1	TRBJ2-2	CASSLAGGVIDGGELFF
TRBV27	TRBJ1-5	CASSYRGDQPQHF
TRBV19	TRBJ1-2	CASTQGAGLTTNYGYTF
TRBV21-1	TRBJ2-7	CASSKGQDYEQYF
TRBV5-1	TRBJ2-1	CASSRGAGGTYNEQFF
TRBV5-1	TRBJ2-1	CASSPGTGGNEQFF
TRBV4-1	TRBJ1-2	CASSLRAARESYGYTF
TRBV2	TRBJ2-2	CASSRDADSNTGELFF
TRBV18	TRBJ1-1	CASSPPRNGGTEAFF
TRBV6-5	TRBJ1-1	CASSDTVNTEAFF